These 18 T cell receptor beta chains originate from one sample sequenced in a study of control samples from healthy donors and cancer patients (dated by TCRdb to 2020 to 2021). Library preparation was by the immunoSEQ multiplex PCR assay. In TCRdb, the immuneACCESS table is reduced to in-frame sequences with V and J assigned. These tables do not hold every clone; where another copy was compared, an unresolved V gene accounts for under half, and the others remain unexplained. The sample table holds 110,000 or so clones, of which around 89% were seen once. The ten biggest clones cover roughly a sixth of the sample. Sequencing used blood. These receptors were taken from a woman in her forties or fifties in good health.

V gene TRBV30 combines with J gene TRBJ1-5; 9 nucleotides agree with TRBD1. J was trimmed by 7 bases and V by 3 bases; bases with no gene match: 16. The length of the CDR3 is 17 residues. Germline CDR1 GTSNPN, CDR2 SVGIG (reference sequence). The CDR3 DNA follows: TGTGCCTGGAGCCGCGGTAGTGGGACAGGGAAGGGGCAGCCCCAGCATTTT. Translation: CAWSRGSGTGKGQPQHF.

The chain has TRBV5-1 and TRBJ2-3, with D possibly TRBD2 on 5 matching bases. V was cut by 4 bases and J by 3 bases, with 15 bases left in between. The CDR3 consists of 15 residues. CDR1 is SGHRS, CDR2 YFSETQ, per germline. DNA for the CDR3: TGCGCCAGCAGCCCCGAGCCGGGAATAACAGATACGCAGTATTTT. It encodes CASSPEPGITDTQYF.

The gene calls are TRBV5-1 and TRBJ1-2; D not certain. This CDR3 is built from 14 residues. CDR1 is SGHRS, CDR2 YFSETQ, per germline. Trimming took off 0 bases at V and 4 bases at J, with 10 bases between the two ends. CDR3 nucleotide sequence: TGCGCCAGCAGCTTGGAGGCGCCTACCTATGGCTACACCTTC. It yields the protein CASSLEAPTYGYTF.

The chain employs TRBV5-6 and TRBJ1-2, with 10 bases fitting TRBD1. V was clipped by 5 bases and J by 4 bases; unmatched bases: 11. This CDR3 comprises 16 residues. CDR1 is SGHDT and CDR2 is YYEEEE in the germline V gene. Here the CDR3 DNA reads TGTGCCAGCAGTATTGCCGGGACAGGGGTTGGCTATGGCTACACCTTC. This gives the protein CASSIAGTGVGYGYTF.

This sequence joins TRBV30 and TRBJ1-3; the D gene is possibly TRBD1 (5 bases). The germline V gene has CDR1 GTSNPN and CDR2 SVGIG (reference sequence). Deletions cut 0 bases from V and 0 bases from J, with 12 bases between. The CDR3 consists of 16 residues. CDR3 loop: CAWSVGRANSGNTIYF. As DNA, the CDR3 is TGTGCCTGGAGTGTAGGCAGGGCGAACTCTGGAAACACCATATATTTT.

This chain connects TRBV7-9 to TRBJ1-1, with 7 positions matching TRBD1. Germline values: CDR1 SEHNR, CDR2 FQNEAQ (reference sequence). The CDR3 is made up of 12 amino acids. After removal of 4 bases from V and 10 bases from J, the junction contained 6 bases not matched to a gene. CDR3 amino acids: CASSSDRLVAFF. The CDR3 DNA is TGTGCCAGCAGCTCGGACAGGTTGGTAGCTTTCTTT.

The J gene is TRBJ1-1, the V gene TRBV4-1, with 8 nucleotides matching TRBD1. After removal of 1 base from V and 5 bases from J, the junction contained 15 bases not matched to a gene. CDR1 is MGHRA and CDR2 is YSYEKL in the germline V gene. This CDR3 region has 18 residues. CDR3 nucleotide sequence: TGCGCCAGCAGCCAAGGTAATGCGAGGACAGGGCTGAGTACTGAAGCTTTCTTT. This encodes CASSQGNARTGLSTEAFF.

V gene TRBV4-3 combines with J gene TRBJ1-5; 9 nucleotides align to TRBD1. The CDR3 has 17 residues. With 0 bases clipped from V and 4 bases from J, the junction kept 7 bases outside the gene matches. Per germline, CDR1 LGHNA and CDR2 YSLEER. Here the CDR3 reads CASSQDFFGQGNQPQHF. The CDR3 region has the DNA TGCGCCAGCAGCCAAGATTTTTTTGGACAGGGGAATCAGCCCCAGCATTTT.

The chain couples TRBV4-3 to TRBJ1-2; D might be TRBD1 (6 bases). V gave up 0 bases and J gave up 0 bases, with 17 bases separating them. CDR3 size: 18 residues. CDR1 is LGHNA, CDR2 YSLEER, per germline. The CDR3 DNA sequence: TGCGCCAGCAGCCAAGATCATTCTAGGGCAGGGGCTAACTATGGCTACACCTTC. Encoded protein: CASSQDHSRAGANYGYTF.

The chain carries TRBV7-9 and TRBJ2-5; D possibly matches TRBD1 or TRBD2 (5 bases each). Germline CDR1 SEHNR, CDR2 FQNEAQ (reference sequence). Deletions cut 5 bases from V and 5 bases from J, with 21 bases between. This CDR3 has 16 residues. This CDR3 reads CASSLTGPQVWETQYF. Written as DNA, the CDR3 is TGTGCCAGCAGCCTTACGGGACCCCAGGTCTGGGAGACCCAGTACTTC.

The chain combines TRBV12-5 with TRBJ1-4, with D perhaps matching TRBD1 (5 bases). The length of the CDR3 is 13 residues. Germline V CDR1 and CDR2: LGHNT, FRNRAP. The V and J ends lost 6 bases and 14 bases respectively, with 19 bases between them. CDR3 loop: CASGLGPRNSLFF. The CDR3, as DNA: TGTGCTAGTGGCCTGGGACCGAGAAATAGCCTGTTTTTT. The full variable domain, with the rest looked up from reference TRBV12-5 and TRBJ1-4, is DARVTQTPRHKVTEMGQEVTMRCQPILGHNTVFWYRQTMMQGLELLAYFRNRAPLDDSGMPKDRFSAEMPDATLATLKIQPSEPRDSAVYFCASGLGPRNSLFFGSGTQLSVL.

The chain carries TRBV9 and TRBJ2-5; D not resolved. The V end was cut by 4 bases, the J end by 1 base, with 11 bases between. The CDR3 runs to 14 residues. CDR1 SGDLS and CDR2 YYNGEE come from the germline V gene. This CDR3 is CASSPSGSQETQYF. The CDR3 bases are TGTGCCAGCAGCCCTTCGGGCAGCCAAGAGACCCAGTACTTC.

This sequence joins TRBV7-9 and TRBJ2-7; D is ambiguous. V was shortened by 3 bases and J by 5 bases, with 2 bases between the two germline ends. This CDR3 is 10 amino acids long. Germline V gene sequence: CDR1 SEHNR, CDR2 FQNEAQ (reference sequence). This chain's CDR3 is CASSFHEQYV. The CDR3 DNA is TGTGCCAGCAGCTTTCACGAGCAGTACGTC.

This chain connects TRBV6-5 to TRBJ2-1; D is unclear. The ends were cut back, 5 bases at V and 12 bases at J, with 14 bases in the middle. The CDR3 length is 12 residues. From germline, CDR1 is MNHEY and CDR2 SVGAGI. CDR3 loop: CASSPSPPGQFF. The CDR3 DNA reads as TGTGCCAGCAGTCCTTCCCCCCCCGGGCAGTTCTTC.

V is TRBV19 and J is TRBJ1-1, with 9 bases fitting TRBD1. Germline V lookup: CDR1 LNHDA, CDR2 SQIVND (reference sequence). This CDR3 region has 17 residues. With 2 bases clipped from V and 1 base from J, the junction kept 8 bases outside the gene matches. CDR3 region: CASSIRARGQGNTEAFF. The CDR3 nucleotides are TGTGCCAGTAGTATAAGGGCCCGGGGACAGGGGAACACTGAAGCTTTCTTT.

This clone was counted once. The chain links TRBV6-2 or TRBV6-3 to TRBJ1-5, with D possibly TRBD1 on 6 matching bases. The V gene's germline CDR1 is MNHEY and CDR2 SVGEGT. The CDR3 runs to 16 residues. Trimming left V 5 bases short and J 4 bases short, with 18 bases between. CDR3 loop: CASSGSNRVINQPQHF. In DNA form, the CDR3 reads TGTGCCAGCAGTGGGTCGAACAGGGTAATAAATCAGCCCCAGCATTTT.

The chain employs TRBV7-2 and TRBJ2-2; 12 bases line up with TRBD2. The CDR3 runs 15 residues. The ends lost 8 bases at V and 2 bases at J; junction bases unmatched: 3. Germline CDR1 SGHTA, CDR2 FQGNSA. This chain's CDR3 is CASGLAGQNTGELFF. The DNA for the CDR3 is TGTGCCAGCGGACTAGCGGGACAAAACACCGGGGAGCTGTTTTTT. Full variable domain (rest looked up from reference TRBV7-2 and TRBJ2-2): GAGVSQSPSNKVTEKGKDVELRCDPISGHTALYWYRQSLGQGLEFLIYFQGNSAPDKSGLPSDRFSAERTGGSVSTLTIQRTQQEDSAVYLCASGLAGQNTGELFFGEGSRLTVL.

V usage is TRBV20-1 and J usage is TRBJ2-1; no clear D gene. CDR1 DFQATT and CDR2 SNEGSKA come from the germline V gene (reference sequence). Trimming cost V 3 bases and J 8 bases, with 8 bases left between them. The CDR3 has 11 amino acids. The CDR3 reads CSARVNYEQFF. The CDR3 DNA reads as TGCAGTGCTAGGGTTAACTATGAGCAGTTCTTC.